The 18 T cell receptor beta chains listed next were all sequenced from one sample in a study of blood T cells in healthy people across ages. PCR was performed a second time for roughly 7 to 12 cycles using a sample-barcoded 5' primer and a J-beta primer mix. TCRdb independently ran MiXCR on the 5' RACE reads; one entry per CDR3 protein. The table lists 450,000 to 700,000 distinct CDR3 sequences, roughly a quarter of them singletons, with approximately 18% in the top ten. Sequenced: blood. The receptors shown here come from a woman in her sixties or seventies in good health.

The chain couples TRBV6-2 or TRBV6-3 to TRBJ1-1; D possibly corresponds to TRBD1 (5 bases). The CDR3 has 15 amino acids. V dropped 1 base and J dropped 2 bases, with 11 bases sitting between them. The germline CDR1 and CDR2 sequences are MNHEY and SVGEGT. The CDR3 bases are TGTGCCAGCAGTTACTGGGGCAGAGTTAACACTGAAGCTTTCTTT. It encodes CASSYWGRVNTEAFF.

In its sample, this clonotype was seen many times. The gene calls are TRBV12-3 or TRBV12-4 and TRBJ1-2; D call uncertain. Trimming removed 10 bases from V and 2 bases from J, with 14 bases in between. The CDR3 consists of 13 residues. As DNA, the CDR3 is TGTGCCACCTTACAAAGGTTGAACTATGGCTACACCTTC. It encodes CATLQRLNYGYTF.

In nucleotides, the CDR3 is TGTGCCAGCAGTGCGAGAGGGTTGCAGTTCTTC. This translates into CASSARGLQFF. The chain links TRBV12-3 or TRBV12-4 to TRBJ2-5; D is perhaps TRBD2 (5 bases). Judging by the DNA end, TRBJ2-1 fits better; the J call may be wrong. This CDR3 has 11 residues.

In this sample, this clonotype turned up a few times. The V gene is TRBV6-5, the J gene TRBJ2-4; D uncertain. Germline lookup yields CDR1 MNHEY and CDR2 SVGAGI. The CDR3 covers 15 residues. Trimming took off 4 bases at V and 0 bases at J, with 10 bases between the two ends. Written as DNA, the CDR3 is TGTGCCAGCAGTTCGACTGTACTAGCCAAAAACATTCAGTACTTC. It translates to CASSSTVLAKNIQYF.

This chain uses TRBV20-1 with TRBJ2-4; D remains unclear. CDR1 and CDR2 from the germline V gene are DFQATT and SNEGSKA (reference sequence). V dropped 5 bases and J dropped 2 bases, with 10 bases sitting between them. There are 13 residues in the CDR3. The CDR3 spells CSAELGTKNIQYF. DNA of the CDR3: TGCAGTGCTGAACTTGGGACCAAAAACATTCAGTACTTC.

The rearrangement links TRBV3-1 to TRBJ2-3; 10 bases line up with TRBD2. Germline V gene sequence: CDR1 LGHDT, CDR2 YNNKEL (reference sequence). V was clipped by 0 bases and J by 6 bases; unmatched bases: 18. This CDR3 comprises 20 residues. Written as DNA, the CDR3 is TGTGCCAGCAGCCAAGAAGTCCCCACTAGCGGGGTACCATTCAGCGATACGCAGTATTTT. It is translated as CASSQEVPTSGVPFSDTQYF.

This clonotype occurred many times. The chain links TRBV7-2 to TRBJ2-7, with no clear D. V was pared by 5 bases and J by 0 bases, with 11 bases between. Germline V gene lookup returns CDR1 SGHTA and CDR2 FQGNSA. The CDR3 spans 14 residues. CDR3 nucleotide sequence: TGTGCCAGCAGCCCCCGAGTGAGCTCCTACGAGCAGTACTTC. Protein sequence: CASSPRVSSYEQYF.

The genes are TRBV5-1 and TRBJ1-1, with D perhaps TRBD1 (5 bases). The CDR3 extends over 14 amino acids. Trimming left V 0 bases short and J 3 bases short, with 9 bases between. From germline, CDR1 is SGHRS and CDR2 YFSETQ. In DNA, the CDR3 is TGCGCCAGCAGCTTGGGGGGCTCGGACACTGAAGCTTTCTTT. Its protein product is CASSLGGSDTEAFF.

The chain joins TRBV4-3 to TRBJ2-1; possibly TRBD2 for D (6 bases). This CDR3 has 16 amino acids. Germline lookup yields CDR1 LGHNA and CDR2 YSLEER. V was pared by 0 bases and J by 3 bases, with 12 bases between. The CDR3 DNA reads as TGCGCCAGCAGCCAAGATATCGGGGGACTCTACAATGAGCAGTTCTTC. This encodes CASSQDIGGLYNEQFF.

There are many counts of this clonotype. V is TRBV4-2 and J is TRBJ2-3; possibly TRBD2 for D (6 bases). The germline V and J ends were trimmed by 0 bases and 0 bases, with 13 bases remaining between them. This CDR3 is built from 17 residues. From germline, CDR1 is LGHNA and CDR2 YNFKEQ. DNA for the CDR3: TGTGCCAGCAGCCAAGAAGGGGTTAGCGGTAGCACAGATACGCAGTATTTT. Translating it yields CASSQEGVSGSTDTQYF.

The table lists this clonotype with a few counts. The chain links TRBV7-2 to TRBJ2-2; D is uncertain. V was cut by 3 bases and J by 6 bases, with 11 bases left in between. CDR1 is SGHTA and CDR2 is FQGNSA in the germline V gene. This CDR3 has 14 residues. The CDR3 nucleotides read TGTGCCAGCAGCTTTATAAGTCTAGCCGGGGAGCTGTTTTTT. Translation: CASSFISLAGELFF.

This rearrangement joins TRBV29-1 to TRBJ1-1; 8 positions agree with TRBD1. The CDR3 has 13 residues. Germline V lookup: CDR1 SQVTM, CDR2 ANQGSEA. V was pared by 4 bases and J by 4 bases, with 5 bases of the junction left unmatched. The CDR3 reads CSVVQGAGTEAFF. Written as DNA, the CDR3 is TGCAGCGTTGTCCAGGGGGCCGGCACTGAAGCTTTCTTT.

As to this clonotype: No conserved phenylalanine or tryptophan is present at the end of the CDR3, so a read error is the likely explanation. V and J are TRBV20-1 and TRBJ2-7; no clear D gene. The CDR3 runs to 13 residues. Looked up from germline, CDR1 is DFQATT and CDR2 is SNEGSKA (reference sequence). V shed 5 bases and J shed 3 bases, with 14 bases lying between them. The CDR3 loop is CSASEQINYEQYL. CDR3 DNA sequence: TGCAGTGCTTCGGAACAGATAAACTACGAGCAGTACCTC.

This clonotype was recorded a few times. This chain connects TRBV12-3 or TRBV12-4 to TRBJ2-1; possibly TRBD2 for D (6 bases). The V end lost 10 bases, the J end lost 2 bases, and 15 bases lay between the germline ends. The CDR3 runs to 14 residues. The CDR3 coding sequence is TGTGCCACCAGAGATAGCGGACCCTACAATGAGCAGTTCTTC. It specifies CATRDSGPYNEQFF.

Points on this clonotype: The junction shows a germline mismatch at one end, possibly a read error. This chain connects TRBV2 to TRBJ1-2; 8 bases are a match to TRBD1. The CDR3 totals 14 residues. Germline CDR1 is SNHLY and CDR2 is FYNNEI. The CDR3 protein is CASIRPGGTDGYTF. DNA for the CDR3: TGTGCCAGCATTAGGCCAGGGGGCACGGATGGCTATACCTTC. Supplemented by reference TRBV2 and TRBJ1-2, the full variable domain reads EPEVTQTPSHQVTQMGQEVILRCVPISNHLYFYWYRQILGQKVEFLVSFYNNEISEKSEIFDDQFSVERPDGSNFTLKIRSTKLEDSAMYFCASIRPGGTDGYTFGSGTRLTVV.

The chain uses TRBV25-1 and TRBJ1-3; D gene uncertain. There are 15 residues in the CDR3. Germline CDR1 and CDR2: MGHDK and SYGVNS. V lost 3 bases and J lost 0, with 9 bases in between. CDR3 DNA sequence: TGTGCCAGCAGTGACGGGGTAGCCTCTGGAAACACCATATATTTT. It is translated as CASSDGVASGNTIYF. Based on the CDR3 plus reference TRBV25-1 and TRBJ1-3, the full variable domain is EADIYQTPRYLVIGTGKKITLECSQTMGHDKMYWYQQDPGMELHLIHYSYGVNSTEKGDLSSESTVSRIRTEHFPLTLESARPSHTSQYLCASSDGVASGNTIYFGEGSWLTVV.

The genes are TRBV7-9 and TRBJ2-6, with TRBD1 matching 9 bases. Germline-derived CDR1 and CDR2 are SEHNR and FQNEAQ (reference sequence). V trimming: 7 bases; J trimming: 2 bases; junction bases outside the gene matches: 15. The CDR3 totals 19 residues. The CDR3 sequence: CASTFRGGTGRTGANVLTF. The CDR3 nucleotides are TGTGCCAGCACCTTTAGGGGAGGGACAGGGCGGACTGGGGCCAACGTCCTGACTTTC. Combining the CDR3 with reference TRBV7-9 and TRBJ2-6 gives the whole variable domain DTGVSQNPRHKITKRGQNVTFRCDPISEHNRLYWYRQTLGQGPEFLTYFQNEAQLEKSRLLSDRFSAERPKGSFSTLEIQRTEQGDSAMYLCASTFRGGTGRTGANVLTFGAGSRLTVL.

In its sample, this clonotype was seen a few times. This chain links TRBV29-1 with TRBJ2-1; D ambiguous. The CDR3 covers 11 residues. The germline V gene has CDR1 SQVTM and CDR2 ANQGSEA. Trimming shortened V by 4 bases and J by 3 bases, and 4 bases separated the two germline ends. This CDR3 is CSVAIYNEQFF. The CDR3 region has the DNA TGCAGCGTTGCCATCTACAATGAGCAGTTCTTC.